The rows below give T cell receptor beta chains drawn from one sample of a study of blood T cell repertoires in COVID-19. Sequencing was performed with immunoSEQ multiplex PCR; in TCRdb, only in-frame clones are kept and a portion is missing. The top ten hold 5.5% to 6% of the sample, which has approximately 120,000 clones, 83% seen once. The sequenced material came from peripheral blood. The origin of the receptors is a man older than 75 with active or convalescent COVID-19. CDR3s include the opening cysteine and the closing phenylalanine or tryptophan. D genes are given only for firm matches.

cdr3_aa cdr3_nt v_call d_call j_call
CAWSWGQGEEKLFF TGTGCCTGGAGTTGGGGACAGGGGGAGGAAAAACTGTTTTTT TRBV30 TRBD1 TRBJ1-4
CASSLASTELYGYTF TGTGCCAGCAGCTTAGCGTCCACCGAGCTGTATGGCTACACCTTC TRBV7-8 NA TRBJ1-2
CASSLSRDRGPNSPLHF TGCGCCAGCAGCTTGTCCCGGGACAGGGGACCTAATTCACCCCTCCACTTT TRBV5-1 TRBD1 TRBJ1-6
CATNTDTQYF TGTGCCACAAACACAGATACGCAGTATTTT TRBV10-3 NA TRBJ2-3
CASSVTEHNYGYTF TGTGCCAGCAGCGTCACAGAACATAACTATGGCTACACCTTC TRBV9 NA TRBJ1-2
CASGTGTSGSLKQFF TGTGCCAGCGGGACCGGGACTAGCGGGTCTCTGAAGCAGTTCTTC TRBV2 TRBD2 TRBJ2-1
CASSIWLAANTGELFF TGTGCCAGTAGTATATGGTTAGCGGCGAACACCGGGGAGCTGTTTTTT TRBV19 NA TRBJ2-2
CASSPLTSGNYLNYNEQFF TGTGCCAGCAGCCCTCTCACTAGCGGGAATTACTTAAACTACAATGAGCAGTTCTTC TRBV5-4 TRBD2 TRBJ2-1
CASSQTSGEADTQYF TGTGCCAGTAGCCAAACTAGCGGGGAGGCAGATACGCAGTATTTT TRBV19 TRBD2 TRBJ2-3
CASSKTGTGFVGYTF TGTGCCAGTAGTAAAACCGGGACAGGGTTTGTGGGCTACACCTTC TRBV19 TRBD1 TRBJ1-2
CASSDRGREKLFF TGTGCCAGTTCGGACAGGGGACGTGAAAAACTGTTTTTT TRBV19 TRBD1 TRBJ1-4
CASSLGGGLETQYF TGTGCCAGCAGCTTAGGAGGTGGTCTGGAGACCCAGTACTTC TRBV11-2 NA TRBJ2-5